This T cell receptor (beta chain) was found in a study of monozygotic twins with inflammatory bowel disease. General study findings and limits: People with IBD had fewer clonotypes in common with others than healthy twins did, especially with disease activity.

RNA in its total form was extracted from whole blood, and T cells were not sorted. A remark on this clonotype: Its matching antigen is unknown.

The CDR3 covers 16 residues. From germline, CDR1 is SNHLY and CDR2 FYNNEI. Each sample had eight separate cDNA synthesis reactions. TCRdb reprocessed the 5' RACE reads, keeping one entry per CDR3 protein, no DNA. The table lists about 380,000 distinct CDR3 sequences, with 2.6% in the top ten. V and J are TRBV2 and TRBJ2-3; TCRdb calls TRBD1, which cannot be checked without DNA. The TCR was taken from a human donor with ulcerative colitis or Crohn's disease, or a healthy co-twin of an affected twin (not recorded which). Sequenced material: blood. This CDR3 is CASSVRQGVSTDTQYF.